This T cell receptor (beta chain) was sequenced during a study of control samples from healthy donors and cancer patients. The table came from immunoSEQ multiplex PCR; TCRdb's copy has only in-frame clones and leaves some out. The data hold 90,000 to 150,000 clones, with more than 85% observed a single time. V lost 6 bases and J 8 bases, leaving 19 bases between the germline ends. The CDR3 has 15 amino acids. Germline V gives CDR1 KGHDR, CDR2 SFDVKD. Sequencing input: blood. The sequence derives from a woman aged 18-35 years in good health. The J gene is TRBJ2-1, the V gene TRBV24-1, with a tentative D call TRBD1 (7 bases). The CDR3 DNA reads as TGTGCCACCAGTCCCCAGGGGGGTAGCAGTGATGAGCAGTTCTTC. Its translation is CATSPQGGSSDEQFF.